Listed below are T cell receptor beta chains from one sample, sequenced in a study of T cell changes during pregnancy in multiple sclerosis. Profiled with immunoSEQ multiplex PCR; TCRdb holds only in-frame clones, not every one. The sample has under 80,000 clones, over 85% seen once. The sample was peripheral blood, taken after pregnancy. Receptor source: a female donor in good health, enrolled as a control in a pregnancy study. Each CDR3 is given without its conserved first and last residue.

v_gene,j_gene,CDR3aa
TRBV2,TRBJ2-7,ASSGGASVLSYEQY
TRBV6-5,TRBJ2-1,ASSYSSGSDEQF
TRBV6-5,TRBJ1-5,ASRLGQLNQPQH
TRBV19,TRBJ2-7,ASSIGTGSSYEQY
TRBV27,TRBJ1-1,ASRRVSVYTEAF
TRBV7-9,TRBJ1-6,ASSLLGSRSYNSPLH
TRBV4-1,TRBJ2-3,ASSQLPSTDTQY
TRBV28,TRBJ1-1,ASSLSPDSEAF
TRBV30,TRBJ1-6,AWSVRTERSPLH
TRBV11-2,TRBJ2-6,ASSLDGNRDLPGANVLT
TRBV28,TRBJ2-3,ASSFSGRGPHTDTQY
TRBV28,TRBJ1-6,ASSPGKIRSPLH
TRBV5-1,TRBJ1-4,ASSPGNIATNEKLF
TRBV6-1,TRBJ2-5,APDRDEETQY
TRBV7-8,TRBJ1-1,ASSEGELGTEAF
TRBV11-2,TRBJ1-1,ASSHTQGFGGAF
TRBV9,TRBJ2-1,ASSVGTSPLLQQF
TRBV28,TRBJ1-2,ASSSSFTQTGGGYT
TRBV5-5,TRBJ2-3,ASSLAGADTQY
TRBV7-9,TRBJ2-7,ASSPGTGDYEQY
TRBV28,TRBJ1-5,ASSLPIPQGLGQPQH
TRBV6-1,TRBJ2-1,ASSAPERRNEQF
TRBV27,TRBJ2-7,ASRLGSGRDEQY